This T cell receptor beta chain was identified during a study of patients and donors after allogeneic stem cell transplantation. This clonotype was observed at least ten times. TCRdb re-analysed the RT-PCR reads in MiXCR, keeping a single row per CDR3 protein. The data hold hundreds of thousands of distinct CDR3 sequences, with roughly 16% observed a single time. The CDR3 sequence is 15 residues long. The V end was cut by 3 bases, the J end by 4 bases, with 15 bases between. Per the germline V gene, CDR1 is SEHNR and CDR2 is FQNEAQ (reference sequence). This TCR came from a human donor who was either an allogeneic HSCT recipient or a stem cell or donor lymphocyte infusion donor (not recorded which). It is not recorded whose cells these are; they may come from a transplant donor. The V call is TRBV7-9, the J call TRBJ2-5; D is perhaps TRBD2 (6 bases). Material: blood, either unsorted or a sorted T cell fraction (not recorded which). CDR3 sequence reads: CASSFPVGGGETQYF. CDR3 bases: TGTGCCAGCAGCTTCCCCGTGGGGGGTGGAGAGACCCAGTACTTC. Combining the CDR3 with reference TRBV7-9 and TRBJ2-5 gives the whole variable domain DTGVSQNPRHKITKRGQNVTFRCDPISEHNRLYWYRQTLGQGPEFLTYFQNEAQLEKSRLLSDRFSAERPKGSFSTLEIQRTEQGDSAMYLCASSFPVGGGETQYFGPGTRLLVL.